This T cell receptor beta chain was found in a study of cytomegalovirus exposure and HLA in healthy donors. This CDR3 contains 16 residues. Germline values: CDR1 LGHNA, CDR2 YSLEER. Losses at the gene ends were 3 bases for V and 7 bases for J; bases not matched to a gene: 12. Primers included in the PCR were 60 Vbeta and 13 Jbeta primers. Data came from immunoSEQ multiplex PCR; TCRdb stores just in-frame clones and leaves some out. Of 75,000 to 100,000 clones listed, around 79% are singletons. This sequence originates from a female donor in good health and CMV-seropositive. J is TRBJ1-1 and V is TRBV4-3; 9 bases match TRBD1. Sequenced material: PBMCs. Here the CDR3 DNA reads TGCGCCAGCAGCCACCAGACCACAACAGGGGGCTTTGAAGCTTTCTTT. It translates to CASSHQTTTGGFEAFF.